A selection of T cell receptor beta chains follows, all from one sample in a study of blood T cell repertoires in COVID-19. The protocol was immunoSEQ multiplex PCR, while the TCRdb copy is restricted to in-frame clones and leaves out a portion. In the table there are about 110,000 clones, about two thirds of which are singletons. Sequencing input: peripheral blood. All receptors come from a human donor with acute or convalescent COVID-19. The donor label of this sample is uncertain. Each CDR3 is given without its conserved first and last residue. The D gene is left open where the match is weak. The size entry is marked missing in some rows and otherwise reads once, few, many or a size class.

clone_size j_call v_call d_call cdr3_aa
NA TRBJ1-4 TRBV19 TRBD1 ASSETGTGEKLF
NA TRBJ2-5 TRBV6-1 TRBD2 ASSVLSGKYQETQY
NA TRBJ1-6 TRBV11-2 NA ASSRRGEDSPLH
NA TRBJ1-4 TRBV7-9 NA ASSNTGTNEKLF
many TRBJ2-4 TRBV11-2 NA ASSLFPPSGKNIQY
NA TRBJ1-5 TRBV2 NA ASNKGNSNQPQH
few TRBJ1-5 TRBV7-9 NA ASSLAGARQPQH
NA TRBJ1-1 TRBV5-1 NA ASSLTRQTEAF
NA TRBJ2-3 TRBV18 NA ASSPPRRGTDTQY
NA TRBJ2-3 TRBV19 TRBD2 ASKPAGGSTDTQY
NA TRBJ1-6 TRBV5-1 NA ASSLHGQYNSPLH
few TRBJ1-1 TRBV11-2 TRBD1 ASRPRGHTEAF
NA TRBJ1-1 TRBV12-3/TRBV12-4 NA ASRPWGGVEAF
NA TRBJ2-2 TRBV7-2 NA ASSLLALAGTGELF
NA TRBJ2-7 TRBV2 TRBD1 ASRGQGTEQY
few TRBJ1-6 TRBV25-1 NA ASTVAGSPLH
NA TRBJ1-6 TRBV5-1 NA ASSLDSNSPLH
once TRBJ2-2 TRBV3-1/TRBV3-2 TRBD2 ASSTRERGWNTGELF
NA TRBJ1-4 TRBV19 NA ASRAQDSSNEKLF
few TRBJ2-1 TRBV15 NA ATSTRSPRAGSSYNEQF
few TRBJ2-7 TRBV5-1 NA ASRRDNYEQY
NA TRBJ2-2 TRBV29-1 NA SVGATGELF
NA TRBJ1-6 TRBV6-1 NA ASSDVLPLH
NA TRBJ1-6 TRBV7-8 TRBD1 ASSNRTGPYNSPLH
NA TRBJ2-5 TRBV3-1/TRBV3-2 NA ASSPKFPGKETQY
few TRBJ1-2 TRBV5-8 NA ASSLVVSRGYT
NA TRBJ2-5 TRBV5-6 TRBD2 ASSLGYSGGARTQY
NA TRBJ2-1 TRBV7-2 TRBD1 ASSLGLGQGDYNEQF
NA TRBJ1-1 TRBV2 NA ASRSDLNTEAF
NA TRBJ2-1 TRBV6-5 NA ASSSRRGGSYNEQF
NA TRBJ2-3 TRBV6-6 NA ASSYYRTASTDTQY
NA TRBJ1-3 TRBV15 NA ATSPEGGGSGNTIY
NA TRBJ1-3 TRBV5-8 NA ASSPGQLLSGNTIY
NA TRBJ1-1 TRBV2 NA ASSFTSGTEAF
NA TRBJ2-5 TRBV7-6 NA ASSLAGGGLQETQY
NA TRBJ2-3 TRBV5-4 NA ASSFSAGTDTQY
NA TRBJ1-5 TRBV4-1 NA ASSQGGGGGQPQH
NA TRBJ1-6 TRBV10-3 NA AISEEGDSPLH
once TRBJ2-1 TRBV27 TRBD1 ASSFPGQGSLF
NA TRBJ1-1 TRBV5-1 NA ASSLTGMKDTEAF
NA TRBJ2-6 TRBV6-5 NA ASTAVSGANVLT
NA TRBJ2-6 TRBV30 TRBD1 AWRQGGTGANVLT
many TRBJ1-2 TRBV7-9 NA ASSHKPTVVYT
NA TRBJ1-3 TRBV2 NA ASSIQGNTIY
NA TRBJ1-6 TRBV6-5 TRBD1 ASSYSIGTANSPLH
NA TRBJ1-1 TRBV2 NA ATVTGGSAF
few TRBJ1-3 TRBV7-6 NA ASSLVGSSGNTIY
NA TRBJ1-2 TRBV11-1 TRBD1 ASSAYRGGYT
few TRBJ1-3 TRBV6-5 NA ASSYSRVPGNTIY
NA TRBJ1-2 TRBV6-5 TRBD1 ASSYLGQGRRGYT
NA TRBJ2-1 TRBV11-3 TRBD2 ASSLVGLAGNEQF
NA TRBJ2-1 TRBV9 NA ASSGDPGGPSYNEQF
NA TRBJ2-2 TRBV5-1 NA ASSLSTPRNTGELF
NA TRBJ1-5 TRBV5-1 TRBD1 ASSLTGAGNQPQH
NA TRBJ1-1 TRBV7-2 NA ASSYGAAEAF